The 32 T cell receptor beta chains listed next were all sequenced from one sample in a study of shared clonotypes between healthy human individuals. The table came from immunoSEQ multiplex PCR; TCRdb's copy has only in-frame clones and leaves some out. The sample has roughly 1,600,000 clones, approximately 98.5% seen once; the top ten hold around 0.33%. Sequencing was performed on naive CD4+ T cells sorted from blood. Regarding subset: CD45RA+ positively selected. The receptors originated from a man between 25 and 39 years old in good health.

The genes are TRBV7-9 and TRBJ2-1; tentative D call: TRBD2 (6 bases). The V end was cut by 4 bases, the J end by 2 bases, with 9 bases between. CDR3 size: 14 residues. Germline V gene sequence: CDR1 SEHNR, CDR2 FQNEAQ (reference sequence). The CDR3 region has the DNA TGTGCCAGCAGCTCGGGGACTCCCTACAATGAGCAGTTCTTC. Residues: CASSSGTPYNEQFF.

This clone was seen only once. The J gene is TRBJ2-3, the V gene TRBV7-2; weak D call: TRBD2 (6 bases). The CDR3 loop spans 17 amino acids. Germline CDR1 and CDR2: SGHTA and FQGNSA. V was cut by 5 bases and J by 6 bases, with 24 bases left in between. The CDR3 loop reads CASSPRRDGSSWDTQYF. The CDR3 DNA reads as TGTGCCAGCAGCCCCCGGAGGGACGGATCTTCGTGGGATACGCAGTATTTT. The complete variable domain, with remaining parts taken from reference TRBV7-2 and TRBJ2-3, reads GAGVSQSPSNKVTEKGKDVELRCDPISGHTALYWYRQSLGQGLEFLIYFQGNSAPDKSGLPSDRFSAERTGGSVSTLTIQRTQQEDSAVYLCASSPRRDGSSWDTQYFGPGTRLTVL.

This CDR3 is CASSFRQGLSNQPQHF. The CDR3 nucleotides read TGTGCCAGCAGTTTCCGACAGGGGTTGAGCAATCAGCCCCAGCATTTT. This sequence joins TRBV28 and TRBJ1-5, with 8 bases that match TRBD1. V was clipped by 3 bases and J by 1 base; unmatched bases: 5. This CDR3 comprises 16 residues. Per germline, CDR1 MDHEN and CDR2 SYDVKM. The whole variable domain, remainder taken from reference TRBV28 and TRBJ1-5, is DVKVTQSSRYLVKRTGEKVFLECVQDMDHENMFWYRQDPGLGLRLIYFSYDVKMKEKGDIPEGYSVSREKKERFSLILESASTNQTSMYLCASSFRQGLSNQPQHFGDGTRLSIL.

This chain connects TRBV19 to TRBJ2-7, with 7 bases matching TRBD1. The V gene's germline CDR1 is LNHDA and CDR2 SQIVND (reference sequence). The V and J ends lost 5 bases and 3 bases, in that order; junction bases with no gene match: 4. The CDR3 extends over 13 amino acids. The DNA of the CDR3 is TGTGCCAGTAGTCGGGACAGAAACTACGAGCAGTACTTC. Encoded protein: CASSRDRNYEQYF.

CDR3 protein: CASSDYSGRSHTQYF. The DNA for the CDR3 is TGTGCCAGCAGCGACTATAGCGGGAGATCACATACGCAGTATTTT. The V and J genes are TRBV27 and TRBJ2-3; TRBD2 aligns across 9 bases. The CDR3 is 15 amino acids. V was clipped by 6 bases and J by 7 bases; unmatched bases: 11. Germline CDR1 is MNHEY and CDR2 is SMNVEV (reference sequence).

This rearrangement joins TRBV25-1 to TRBJ1-4, with a weak D call TRBD1 (6 bases). CDR3 length: 13 residues. The V gene lost 8 bases and the J gene lost 8 bases, with 15 bases spanning the gap. Germline-derived CDR1 and CDR2 are MGHDK and SYGVNS. The CDR3 loop reads CASEHPQGEKLFF. The CDR3 DNA reads TGTGCCAGCGAACACCCCCAGGGGGAAAAACTGTTTTTT. The full variable domain, rest sourced from reference TRBV25-1 and TRBJ1-4, is EADIYQTPRYLVIGTGKKITLECSQTMGHDKMYWYQQDPGMELHLIHYSYGVNSTEKGDLSSESTVSRIRTEHFPLTLESARPSHTSQYLCASEHPQGEKLFFGSGTQLSVL.

The chain uses TRBV5-5 and TRBJ2-1; the match to TRBD1 covers 9 bases. This CDR3 region has 14 residues. From germline, CDR1 is SGHKS and CDR2 YYEKEE (reference sequence). V lost 2 bases and J lost 8; bases outside the gene matches: 5. The CDR3 sequence is CASSLRTGEDEQFF. CDR3 sequence (DNA): TGTGCCAGCAGCTTACGGACAGGGGAGGATGAGCAGTTCTTC. The full variable domain, rest sourced from reference TRBV5-5 and TRBJ2-1, is DAGVTQSPTHLIKTRGQQVTLRCSPISGHKSVSWYQQVLGQGPQFIFQYYEKEERGRGNFPDRFSARQFPNYSSELNVNALLLGDSALYLCASSLRTGEDEQFFGPGTRLTVL.

In its sample, this clone was seen once. V and J are TRBV7-2 and TRBJ2-4; no clear D gene. The CDR3 runs to 13 residues. Germline loops: CDR1 SGHTA, CDR2 FQGNSA. V dropped 4 bases and J dropped 9 bases, with 13 bases sitting between them. Written as DNA, the CDR3 is TGTGCCAGCAGCTCTGGACCAACGCTCATTCAGTACTTC. Amino acid sequence: CASSSGPTLIQYF.

The V call is TRBV6-5, the J call TRBJ2-6, with TRBD1 matching 7 bases. From germline, CDR1 is MNHEY and CDR2 SVGAGI. V lost 6 bases and J lost 3; bases outside the gene matches: 5. This CDR3 region has 15 residues. The CDR3 coding sequence is TGTGCCAGCAGCAGGGGGATTGGTGGGGCCAACGTCCTGACTTTC. Translation: CASSRGIGGANVLTF.

V usage is TRBV28 and J usage is TRBJ1-1; D unclear. CDR3 size: 13 residues. Trimming took off 3 bases at V and 1 base at J, with 6 bases between the two ends. Germline CDR1 is MDHEN and CDR2 is SYDVKM. CDR3 protein: CASSFDWNTEAFF. CDR3 nucleotides: TGTGCCAGCAGTTTCGACTGGAACACTGAAGCTTTCTTT.

This chain uses TRBV6-6 with TRBJ2-3; D gene uncertain. Looked up from germline, CDR1 is MNHNY and CDR2 is SVGAGI (reference sequence). V was cut by 5 bases and J by 8 bases, with 11 bases left in between. This CDR3 contains 12 residues. The CDR3 reads CASSPSKGTQYF. DNA of the CDR3: TGTGCCAGCAGTCCCTCGAAGGGTACGCAGTATTTT.

The V gene is TRBV18, the J gene TRBJ2-4, with D unclear. The germline V and J ends were trimmed by 6 bases and 0 bases, with 15 bases remaining between them. The germline V gene encodes CDR1 KGHSH and CDR2 LQKENI. The CDR3 has 16 amino acids. Here the CDR3 DNA reads TGTGCCAGCTCCCCGCTAGACACCGTAGCCAAAAACATTCAGTACTTC. Translation gives CASSPLDTVAKNIQYF.

The chain recombines TRBV18 with TRBJ2-3; 9 bases fit TRBD1. Unmatched junction bases numbered 7, after V lost 6 bases and J lost 6 bases. CDR3 size: 14 residues. Germline-derived CDR1 and CDR2 are KGHSH and LQKENI. The CDR3 spells CASSRDRVPDTQYF. Written as DNA, the CDR3 is TGTGCCAGCTCCCGGGACAGGGTTCCCGATACGCAGTATTTT.

This clone was detected once. The chain employs TRBV5-8 and TRBJ2-3, with 7 bases fitting TRBD2. V dropped 4 bases and J dropped 8; count of bases not matched to a gene: 10. Germline-derived CDR1 and CDR2 are SGHTS and YDEGEE. The CDR3 is made up of 14 amino acids. The CDR3, as DNA: TGTGCCAGCAGCCCCGGAGGGCCGGGAGGTACGCAGTATTTT. Protein sequence: CASSPGGPGGTQYF.

This chain joins TRBV6-5 and TRBJ2-7; 14 bases fit TRBD2. CDR1 MNHEY and CDR2 SVGAGI come from the germline V gene. V lost 6 bases to trimming and J lost 8 bases; unmatched junction nucleotides: 6. This CDR3 is 14 amino acids long. CDR3 region: CASSRTSGRHQQYF. Here the CDR3 DNA reads TGTGCCAGCAGCCGGACTAGCGGGAGGCATCAGCAGTACTTC.

Regarding this clone: Germline is not matched at one junction end, which may reflect a read error. The gene calls are TRBV7-7 and TRBJ2-1; D may be TRBD2 (5 bases). Germline lookup yields CDR1 SSHAT and CDR2 FNYEAQ (reference sequence). This CDR3 region has 17 residues. CDR3 residues: CASSLRLTINGNNEQFF. Written as DNA, the CDR3 is TGTGCTAGCAGCTTACGCCTAACAATCAACGGGAACAATGAGCAGTTCTTC.

The V and J genes are TRBV7-8 and TRBJ2-1; 12 positions match TRBD2. Trimming removed 1 base from V and 5 bases from J; junction bases left unmatched: 12. CDR1 SGHVS and CDR2 FQNEAQ come from the germline V gene. The CDR3 sequence is 19 residues long. The DNA of the CDR3 is TGTGCCAGCAGCTTAGTCAGACTAGCGGGAGTGGGGAGGCACAATGAGCAGTTCTTC. Protein product: CASSLVRLAGVGRHNEQFF.

The chain links TRBV18 to TRBJ1-3; 8 bases map to TRBD1. Trimming at V came to 3 bases and at J to 4 bases, leaving 8 bases not matched to a gene. Germline CDR1 reads KGHSH; CDR2 reads LQKENI. The CDR3 contains 16 residues. CDR3 DNA: TGTGCCAGCTCACCCAAAGGACAGGGCGGGGGAAACACCATATATTTT. Its translation: CASSPKGQGGGNTIYF.

The chain carries TRBV27 and TRBJ2-7; 12 bases line up with TRBD2. The CDR3 is made up of 14 amino acids. Germline CDR1 is MNHEY and CDR2 is SMNVEV (reference sequence). The V gene end was trimmed by 8 bases and the J gene end by 9 bases; junction bases not matched to a gene: 11. CDR3 in amino acids: CASEQLAGGGVQYF. In DNA, the CDR3 is TGTGCCAGCGAACAGCTAGCGGGAGGGGGGGTGCAGTACTTC.

This chain links TRBV9 with TRBJ2-1; weak D call: TRBD1 (6 bases). CDR1 and CDR2 (germline): SGDLS, YYNGEE. Trimming removed 2 bases at V and 9 bases at J, with 18 bases between. This CDR3 has 15 residues. The CDR3 loop is CASSVISMQGTEQFF. CDR3 DNA: TGTGCCAGCAGCGTGATTAGCATGCAGGGGACTGAGCAGTTCTTC.

This sequence joins TRBV28 and TRBJ2-1; TRBD2 aligns across 13 bases. Germline-derived CDR1 and CDR2 are MDHEN and SYDVKM. V lost 7 bases, J lost 3 bases, and 12 bases stayed unmatched. This CDR3 is 18 amino acids long. CDR3 nucleotide sequence: TGTGCCAGCAAACCGGGACTAGCGGGACCCGACGACTACAATGAGCAGTTCTTC. This translates into CASKPGLAGPDDYNEQFF.

Note on this clone: Other DNA sequences of this sample code for an identical CDR3. The chain combines TRBV28 with TRBJ2-7; unclear D gene. In germline, CDR1 is MDHEN, CDR2 SYDVKM. The CDR3 extends over 12 amino acids. Trimming took off 3 bases at V and 1 base at J, with 4 bases between the two ends. The chain's CDR3 is CASSLSSYEQYF. The CDR3 bases are TGTGCCAGCAGTTTGAGTTCCTACGAGCAGTACTTC.

The chain couples TRBV5-8 to TRBJ1-2, with D perhaps matching TRBD1 (6 bases). The CDR3 extends over 15 amino acids. V lost 7 bases and J lost 4, with 20 bases in between. CDR1 and CDR2 from the germline V gene are SGHTS and YDEGEE. CDR3 protein: CASGVGDGTLYGYTF. The CDR3 coding sequence is TGTGCCAGCGGAGTGGGCGACGGGACACTCTATGGCTACACCTTC.

Points on this clone: One junction end does not reproduce the germline sequence, and a read error may be involved. The J gene is TRBJ2-5, the V gene TRBV5-1; D is uncertain. Germline V gene data show CDR1 as SGHRS and CDR2 as YFSETQ. CDR3 length equals 12 residues. This CDR3 is CASSLTRESQYF. In nucleotides, the CDR3 is TGCGCCAGCAGCTTGACAAGAGAGTCCCAGTACTTC.

The J gene is TRBJ1-5, the V gene TRBV28; D gene uncertain. CDR1 MDHEN and CDR2 SYDVKM come from the germline V gene. Trimming removed 7 bases at V and 0 bases at J, with 16 bases between. The CDR3 covers 16 residues. CDR3: CASNSGGASSNQPQHF. CDR3 bases: TGTGCCAGCAACTCCGGAGGTGCCTCTAGCAATCAGCCCCAGCATTTT.

The V and J genes are TRBV9 and TRBJ1-5; 9 nucleotides agree with TRBD1. This CDR3 comprises 16 residues. The V gene's germline CDR1 is SGDLS and CDR2 YYNGEE. V dropped 0 bases and J dropped 5; count of bases not matched to a gene: 6. This CDR3 reads CASSVGLGDRDQPQHF. The CDR3 nucleotides read TGTGCCAGCAGCGTAGGCTTAGGGGACAGGGATCAGCCCCAGCATTTT.

V and J are TRBV30 and TRBJ1-3; no firm D call. V gave up 1 base and J gave up 3 bases, with 10 bases separating them. CDR1 is GTSNPN and CDR2 is SVGIG in the germline V gene (reference sequence). The CDR3 sequence is 14 residues long. The CDR3 region is CAWSGSVLGNTIYF. DNA of the CDR3: TGTGCCTGGAGTGGATCAGTGCTTGGAAACACCATATATTTT.

The rearrangement links TRBV15 to TRBJ2-1; maybe TRBD1 (6 bases). There are 13 residues in the CDR3. The germline gives CDR1 LNHNV, CDR2 YYDKDF (reference sequence). V lost 5 bases to trimming and J lost 8 bases, with 13 bases between them. The CDR3 loop reads CATSYRVVDEQFF. CDR3 DNA sequence: TGTGCCACCAGCTACAGGGTTGTAGATGAGCAGTTCTTC.

The chain joins TRBV4-1 to TRBJ2-2, with D hard to call. CDR1 and CDR2 (germline): MGHRA, YSYEKL. The V end lost 2 bases, the J end lost 8 bases, and 9 bases lay between the germline ends. This CDR3 region has 13 residues. The CDR3, as DNA: TGCGCCAGCAGCCAACGGTTGGCGGGGGAGCTGTTTTTT. This sequence encodes CASSQRLAGELFF.

The chain carries TRBV2 and TRBJ2-3; no firm D call. Between the trimmed V and J ends, which lost 4 bases and 0 bases, there was a span of 5 bases. Germline assignment: CDR1 SNHLY and CDR2 FYNNEI. CDR3 length: 13 amino acids. The CDR3 protein is CASSAASTDTQYF. The DNA for the CDR3 is TGTGCCAGCAGTGCGGCTAGCACAGATACGCAGTATTTT.

This chain links TRBV2 with TRBJ2-7, with 11 bases lining up with TRBD2. Germline CDR1 and CDR2: SNHLY and FYNNEI. V lost 5 bases, J lost 2 bases, and 8 bases stayed unmatched. There are 16 residues in the CDR3. The CDR3 bases are TGTGCCAGCAGTCGACTAGCGGGAAGCGGGGCCTACGAGCAGTACTTC. Translation gives CASSRLAGSGAYEQYF. The full variable domain, rest sourced from reference TRBV2 and TRBJ2-7, is EPEVTQTPSHQVTQMGQEVILRCVPISNHLYFYWYRQILGQKVEFLVSFYNNEISEKSEIFDDQFSVERPDGSNFTLKIRSTKLEDSAMYFCASSRLAGSGAYEQYFGPGTRLTVT.

The chain is built from TRBV18 and TRBJ2-2; D unresolved. The ends were cut back, 3 bases at V and 9 bases at J, with 8 bases in the middle. Germline V gene sequence: CDR1 KGHSH, CDR2 LQKENI. CDR3 size: 12 residues. CDR3 residues: CASSPPQRELFF. CDR3 in DNA: TGTGCCAGCTCACCCCCCCAAAGGGAGCTGTTTTTT. The full variable domain, with the rest looked up from reference TRBV18 and TRBJ2-2, is NAGVMQNPRHLVRRRGQEARLRCSPMKGHSHVYWYRQLPEEGLKFMVYLQKENIIDESGMPKERFSAEFPKEGPSILRIQQVVRGDSAAYFCASSPPQRELFFGEGSRLTVL.